These T cell receptor beta chains were read from a single sample in a study of shared clonotypes between healthy human individuals. Produced via immunoSEQ multiplex PCR; TCRdb's table is partial and in-frame only. Of about 680,000 clones detected, roughly 73% appear once; the ten largest clones hold 1.5% to 2%. The sequencing input was memory CD4+ T cells sorted from blood. Receptor source: a woman in her twenties or thirties in good health. CDR3s include the opening cysteine and the closing phenylalanine or tryptophan. The D gene is left open where the match is weak.

d_gene: .; j_gene: TRBJ2-3; v_gene: TRBV4-1; CDR3aa: CASSQARQGGDADTQYF
d_gene: .; j_gene: TRBJ1-3; v_gene: TRBV9; CDR3aa: CASSVDGLGGNTIYF
d_gene: TRBD1; j_gene: TRBJ2-1; v_gene: TRBV6-5; CDR3aa: CASTRTGTSYNEQFF
d_gene: TRBD2; j_gene: TRBJ2-1; v_gene: TRBV5-1; CDR3aa: CASSLALMGGSYNEQFF
d_gene: TRBD1; j_gene: TRBJ2-7; v_gene: TRBV28; CDR3aa: CASSPPDRAHEQYF
d_gene: TRBD1; j_gene: TRBJ2-7; v_gene: TRBV10-3; CDR3aa: CAISGQGYEQYF
d_gene: .; j_gene: TRBJ2-7; v_gene: TRBV9; CDR3aa: CASSVSWDSYEQYF
d_gene: .; j_gene: TRBJ2-7; v_gene: TRBV29-1; CDR3aa: CSVLSYEQYF
d_gene: .; j_gene: TRBJ1-1; v_gene: TRBV19; CDR3aa: CASRGPGASPLNTEAFF
d_gene: .; j_gene: TRBJ2-2; v_gene: TRBV7-9; CDR3aa: CASSPWTNTGELFF